Listed below are T cell receptor beta chains from one sample, sequenced in a study of beta chain bispecific antibodies for T cell cancers. Using its own MiXCR run on the 5' RACE reads, TCRdb lists one record per CDR3 protein. The repertoire holds some 17,000 distinct CDR3 sequences, with over 2% as singletons. For these TCRs, the target antigens are not known. Sequenced sample: healthy donor T cells cultured with leukemia cells. The receptor source for this set is a human donor in good health. Some clones in this sample may be carry-over from other donors' samples. CDR3s include the opening cysteine and the closing phenylalanine or tryptophan. Each record gives: D gene, J gene, V gene, clone size, CDR3 length, CDR3 DNA, CDR3 protein. D genes are given only for firm matches. Size tells how often a clone was seen (once, few, many) or the class of an expanded clone, and some rows leave it out.

D: TRBD1
J: TRBJ1-1
V: TRBV6-5
size: many
length: 16
DNA: TGTGCCAGCAGCACACAGGGGGCCGGGATGAACACTGAAGCTTTCTTT
CDR3: CASSTQGAGMNTEAFF

D: .
J: TRBJ2-7
V: TRBV11-2
size: many
length: 14
DNA: TGTGCCAGCAGCTTAGAGGGGGGGGCTCTTGCGCAGTACTTC
CDR3: CASSLEGGALAQYF

D: .
J: TRBJ2-6
V: TRBV7-6
size: many
length: 14
DNA: TGTGCCAGCAGCCTAGGGTATGGGGCCAACGTCCTGACTTTC
CDR3: CASSLGYGANVLTF

D: .
J: TRBJ2-3
V: TRBV7-3
size: many
length: 17
DNA: TGTGCCAGCAGCCTAAAGGCCTGCCTTCCGTGCACAGATACGCAGTATTTT
CDR3: CASSLKACLPCTDTQYF

D: .
J: TRBJ2-5
V: TRBV30
size: many
length: 17
DNA: TGTGCCTGGGAGTCAGGTTTTACCTCTCCATTTCAAGAGACCCAGTACTTC
CDR3: CAWESGFTSPFQETQYF

D: .
J: TRBJ2-7
V: TRBV20-1
size: many
length: 14
DNA: TGCAGTGCTAGTTTCGGGGCCAACTCCTACGAGCAGTACTTC
CDR3: CSASFGANSYEQYF

D: .
J: TRBJ1-1
V: TRBV28
size: many
length: 12
DNA: TGTGCCGGGGGCCGACAGAACACTGAAGCTTTCTTT
CDR3: CAGGRQNTEAFF

D: .
J: TRBJ2-3
V: TRBV2
size: few
length: 15
DNA: TGTGCCAGCAGTGTCCGGGGAAAGGGCACAGATACGCAGTATTTT
CDR3: CASSVRGKGTDTQYF

D: .
J: TRBJ2-7
V: TRBV13
size: many
length: 12
DNA: TGTGCCAGCAGCCTACAGGGTCACGAGCAGTACTTC
CDR3: CASSLQGHEQYF

D: TRBD1
J: TRBJ1-5
V: TRBV28
size: many
length: 16
DNA: TGTGCCAGCAGACTCAGGACAGGGTGGGACAATCAGCCCCAGCATTTT
CDR3: CASRLRTGWDNQPQHF

D: TRBD1
J: TRBJ2-1
V: TRBV7-9
size: few
length: 13
DNA: TGTGCCAGCAGCTTGACAGGGTACAATGAGCAGTTCTTC
CDR3: CASSLTGYNEQFF

D: .
J: TRBJ2-1
V: TRBV2
size: many
length: 14
DNA: TGTGCCAGCAGTGAGTCGACCTCCTACAATGAGCAGTTCTTC
CDR3: CASSESTSYNEQFF

D: .
J: TRBJ2-5
V: TRBV12-3/TRBV12-4
size: many
length: 14
DNA: TGTGCCAGCAGTTCCCCGGGATTACAAGAGACCCAGTACTTC
CDR3: CASSSPGLQETQYF

D: .
J: TRBJ2-3
V: TRBV28
size: .
length: 14
DNA: TGTGCCAGCAGTGCGGGTGGATTCACAGATACGCAGTATTTT
CDR3: CASSAGGFTDTQYF

D: .
J: TRBJ2-5
V: TRBV20-1
size: medium-sized
length: 16
DNA: TGCAGTGCTAGAGATAAGCTCGGCGGGGTGTTAGAGACCCAGTACTTC
CDR3: CSARDKLGGVLETQYF

D: TRBD2
J: TRBJ2-7
V: TRBV20-1
size: many
length: 13
DNA: TGCAGTGCTAGAAATAGCGGGGGCTACGAGCAGTACTTC
CDR3: CSARNSGGYEQYF

D: TRBD1
J: TRBJ2-2
V: TRBV5-1
size: many
length: 15
DNA: TGCGCCAGCAGAACCAAGACAGGGGGCACCGGGGAGCTGTTTTTT
CDR3: CASRTKTGGTGELFF

D: .
J: TRBJ1-1
V: TRBV5-1
size: many
length: 10
DNA: TGCGCCAGCAAGGGGGCTGAAGCTTTCTTT
CDR3: CASKGAEAFF

D: .
J: TRBJ2-3
V: TRBV12-3/TRBV12-4
size: many
length: 13
DNA: TGTGCCAGCAGTGCCCCCAACACAGATACGCAGTATTTT
CDR3: CASSAPNTDTQYF

D: .
J: TRBJ1-1
V: TRBV7-6
size: medium-sized
length: 15
DNA: TGTGCCAGCAGCTTAGGAGTGGGGGGCAACACTGAAGCTTTCTTT
CDR3: CASSLGVGGNTEAFF

D: .
J: TRBJ1-2
V: TRBV7-9
size: many
length: 14
DNA: TGTGCCAGCAGCTTAACGCAAACTAACTATGGCTACACCTTC
CDR3: CASSLTQTNYGYTF

D: TRBD1
J: TRBJ1-1
V: TRBV30
size: few
length: 14
DNA: TGTGCCTGGGTCCAGGGGGGGGTATCGGGTGAAGCTTTCTTT
CDR3: CAWVQGGVSGEAFF

D: .
J: TRBJ1-3
V: TRBV28
size: many
length: 12
DNA: TGTGCCAGCAGCCCGGAGCGAAACACCATATATTTT
CDR3: CASSPERNTIYF

D: .
J: TRBJ2-5
V: TRBV2
size: many
length: 12
DNA: TGTGCCAGCAGTGGGCAGGAAGAGACCCAGTACTTC
CDR3: CASSGQEETQYF

D: TRBD1
J: TRBJ1-2
V: TRBV20-1
size: medium-sized
length: 13
DNA: TGCAGTGCTCGGGACAGGGGGGTCAATGGCTACACCTTC
CDR3: CSARDRGVNGYTF

D: .
J: TRBJ2-5
V: TRBV5-1
size: many
length: 15
DNA: TGCGCCAGCAGCTTGGAACTAAATATCCAAGAGACCCAGTACTTC
CDR3: CASSLELNIQETQYF

D: .
J: TRBJ2-1
V: TRBV19
size: .
length: 14
DNA: TGTGCCAGTAGTATAGGAATGGGGTACAATGAGCAGTTCTTC
CDR3: CASSIGMGYNEQFF

D: TRBD2
J: TRBJ2-1
V: TRBV9
size: many
length: 15
DNA: TGTGCCAGCAGCGTACTAAGCGGGGTCTACAATGAGCAGTTCTTC
CDR3: CASSVLSGVYNEQFF

D: .
J: TRBJ2-1
V: TRBV6-5
size: many
length: 12
DNA: TGTGCCAGCCAAGGGGTTTGGGATGAGCAGTTCTTC
CDR3: CASQGVWDEQFF

D: .
J: TRBJ2-2
V: TRBV12-3/TRBV12-4
size: .
length: 13
DNA: TGTGCCAGCAGTTTCTTAGACACCGGGGAGCTGTTTTTT
CDR3: CASSFLDTGELFF

D: TRBD1
J: TRBJ2-3
V: TRBV5-1
size: many
length: 17
DNA: TGCGCCAGCAGCTTCTCGATGGGACAGGGTCGCACAGATACGCAGTATTTT
CDR3: CASSFSMGQGRTDTQYF

D: .
J: TRBJ2-1
V: TRBV10-3
size: many
length: 16
DNA: TGTGCCATCAGTGAGTCGACTCAAGGTTCACGGGGTGAGCAGTTCTTC
CDR3: CAISESTQGSRGEQFF

D: TRBD1
J: TRBJ1-5
V: TRBV6-5
size: medium-sized
length: 14
DNA: TGTGCCAGCAGTTACCGGACAGGGAATCAGCCCCAGCATTTT
CDR3: CASSYRTGNQPQHF

D: TRBD2
J: TRBJ2-5
V: TRBV12-3/TRBV12-4
size: many
length: 15
DNA: TGTGCCAGCAGTTTATTAGCGGGGGGACGAGAGACCCAGTACTTC
CDR3: CASSLLAGGRETQYF

D: TRBD1
J: TRBJ2-1
V: TRBV5-1
size: medium-sized
length: 17
DNA: TGCGCCAGCAGCTCCGCGACAGGGGTTGGCTCCTACAATGAGCAGTTCTTC
CDR3: CASSSATGVGSYNEQFF

D: .
J: TRBJ1-1
V: TRBV12-3/TRBV12-4
size: many
length: 11
DNA: TGTGCCAGCAGTTTGCGGCAGAAAACTTTCTTT
CDR3: CASSLRQKTFF